Below are 10 T cell receptor beta chains sequenced from a single sample in a study of T cells in Graves' hyperthyroidism and ophthalmopathy. Researchers amplified the TCR beta CDR3 regions from RNA transcripts. Using the HTBI primer set, a first-round RT-PCR was run on the TCR CDR3. TCRdb independently ran MiXCR on the multiplex PCR reads; one entry per CDR3 protein. The sample shows hundreds of thousands of distinct CDR3 sequences, 46% of them seen only once. Specimen: peripheral blood or thyroid tissue (not recorded which). Receptors were obtained from a woman aged 18-30 years with Graves' hyperthyroidism.

V and J are TRBV20-1 and TRBJ2-7; TRBD2 matches 11 bases. Per germline, CDR1 DFQATT and CDR2 SNEGSKA (reference sequence). The CDR3 length is 14 residues. The J segment lost 3 bases and the V segment lost 2 bases, leaving 3 bases of the junction unmatched. CDR3 in DNA: TGCAGTGCTAGAACCACTAGCGGGAGCTACGAGCAGTACTTC. The encoded protein is CSARTTSGSYEQYF.

This chain uses TRBV19 with TRBJ1-1; the D is unclear. Germline V CDR1 and CDR2: LNHDA, SQIVND (reference sequence). The V and J ends lost 3 bases and 0 bases respectively, with 8 bases between them. The CDR3 totals 14 residues. CDR3: CASSINIMNTEAFF. CDR3 nucleotides: TGTGCCAGTAGTATTAATATTATGAACACTGAAGCTTTCTTT.

This chain connects TRBV24-1 to TRBJ2-3, with 7 bases fitting TRBD2. The CDR3 runs 18 residues. From germline, CDR1 is KGHDR and CDR2 SFDVKD. The ends lost 3 bases at V and 0 bases at J; junction bases unmatched: 11. DNA of the CDR3: TGTGCCACCAGTGATAGCGCACCAGCGGGATCTAGCACAGATACGCAGTATTTT. It codes for CATSDSAPAGSSTDTQYF.

This chain uses TRBV7-9 with TRBJ1-1; D not certain. Between the trimmed V and J ends, which lost 6 bases and 0 bases, there was a span of 8 bases. CDR1 is SEHNR, CDR2 FQNEAQ, per germline (reference sequence). This CDR3 is built from 13 residues. The CDR3: CASRPGLNTEAFF. In DNA form, the CDR3 reads TGTGCCAGCAGGCCGGGCCTGAACACTGAAGCTTTCTTT.

The rearrangement links TRBV7-2 to TRBJ1-5, with 8 nucleotides matching TRBD1. The CDR3 has 17 amino acids. CDR1 is SGHTA, CDR2 FQGNSA, per germline. Trimming took 5 bases from V and 2 from J; bases not matched to a gene: 11. CDR3 protein: CASSPDRGRGGNQPQHF. The CDR3 nucleotides read TGTGCCAGCAGCCCCGACAGGGGTCGCGGGGGCAATCAGCCCCAGCATTTT.

This clonotype was found many times. The chain uses TRBV2 and TRBJ2-5; D is unclear. Trimming cost V 10 bases and J 5 bases, with 17 bases left between them. Germline V gene lookup returns CDR1 SNHLY and CDR2 FYNNEI. There are 13 residues in the CDR3. CDR3 sequence: CATSRRFGETQYF. The CDR3 region has the DNA TGTGCCACCTCGCGTAGGTTCGGGGAGACCCAGTACTTC.

The chain links TRBV10-3 to TRBJ2-7; D is uncertain. The DNA end lines up better with TRBJ2-5; the J call may be wrong. This CDR3 is built from 17 residues. Germline values: CDR1 ENHRY, CDR2 SYGVKD. Written as DNA, the CDR3 is TGTGCCATCAGTTTAGGGTTCCAAGACGTGTACCAAGAGACCCAGTACTTC. Encoded protein: CAISLGFQDVYQETQYF.

This clonotype was observed at least ten times. This chain uses TRBV7-2 with TRBJ1-5; 9 bases are a match to TRBD1. V was pared by 5 bases and J by 7 bases, with 3 bases of the junction left unmatched. Germline V gene lookup returns CDR1 SGHTA and CDR2 FQGNSA. This CDR3 contains 13 residues. In nucleotides, the CDR3 is TGTGCCAGCAGCCAGGACAGGGGACAGCCCCAGCATTTT. It translates to CASSQDRGQPQHF.

Comment on this clonotype: At one end, the junction sequence differs from germline, possibly due to a read error. The chain is built from TRBV10-3 and TRBJ1-1, with D perhaps matching TRBD1 (6 bases). The CDR3 extends over 14 amino acids. Germline assignment: CDR1 ENHRY and CDR2 SYGVKD. The CDR3 reads CASSYRTANTEAFF. The CDR3 DNA is TGTGCCAGCAGTTACCGGACAGCAAACACTGAAGCTTTCTTT.

This clonotype turned up a few times. V usage is TRBV7-3 and J usage is TRBJ2-7; D not resolved. The length of the CDR3 is 14 residues. Germline loops: CDR1 SGHTA, CDR2 FQGTGA. With 5 bases removed from V and 3 bases from J, the gap between germline ends came to 14 bases. The CDR3, as DNA: TGTGCCAGCAGCCCCTCGGCAGGTAACTACGAGCAGTACTTC. This encodes CASSPSAGNYEQYF.